This entry is about one T cell receptor (beta chain). This entry belongs to a study of OX40 agonist ivuxolimab in advanced cancers. Profiling relied on immunoSEQ multiplex PCR, and the TCRdb table lists in-frame clones only, not all of them. This table has approximately 74,000 clones, about 90% appearing once. The CDR3 totals 14 residues. V dropped 3 bases and J dropped 2; count of bases not matched to a gene: 2. CDR1 and CDR2 (germline): SGHVS, FNYEAQ. The chain employs TRBV7-6 and TRBJ2-7; 9 bases match TRBD1. The source of this sequence is an adult with an advanced solid tumor such as melanoma, head and neck, liver or kidney cancer. The sample here was CD4+ or CD8+ T cells sorted from blood, taken in a trial of the OX40 agonist ivuxolimab. CDR3 nucleotide sequence: TGTGCCAGCAGCTTCGGACAGGGGCCCTACGAGCAGTACTTC. This translates into CASSFGQGPYEQYF.